The rows below give T cell receptor beta chains drawn from one sample of a study of T cells after posttransplantation cyclophosphamide. Sequenced by immunoSEQ multiplex PCR; TCRdb stores in-frame clones only, minus some. There are approximately 29,000 clones in the sample; 86% occur only once, and roughly 3.4% lies in the top ten. Sequenced input: PBMCs. These receptors all stem from a man aged 50-60 years. CDR3s leave out the opening cysteine and the closing phenylalanine or tryptophan.

TRBJ2-1	TRBV28	ASSLVTSGYNEQF
TRBJ2-3	TRBV15	ATSPDSSTDTQY
TRBJ2-3	TRBV7-9	ASSLGSRDRDTQY
TRBJ1-4	TRBV5-1	ASSQDRSNEKLF
TRBJ2-2	TRBV7-9	ASTIRTRGYAPEELF
TRBJ2-5	TRBV5-1	ASSVDRASETQY
TRBJ2-1	TRBV6-6	ASSPQVAYNEQF
TRBJ1-4	TRBV7-2	ASSPPAVEKLF
TRBJ2-2	TRBV2	ASTVLAGTGELF
TRBJ1-1	TRBV2	ASSAPGQRTEAF
TRBJ2-1	TRBV7-6	ASSLIGTYNEQF
TRBJ1-4	TRBV14	ASSQFAGGYEKLF
NA	TRBV25-1	ASSEYPSGSAYEQY
TRBJ2-7	TRBV7-2	ASSLGVAFTYEQY
TRBJ1-1	TRBV7-9	ASSLQGQGVTEAF
TRBJ1-2	TRBV5-5	ASMGQIQDPYGYT
TRBJ1-1	TRBV5-6	ASSPQGLRTEAF
TRBJ1-5	TRBV6-1	ASREGGGHQPQH
TRBJ1-5	TRBV6-1	ASSETTGPVANQPQH
TRBJ2-1	TRBV5-1	ATRTSGTYNEQF
TRBJ2-3	TRBV5-4	ASSYASGTDTQY
TRBJ1-5	TRBV7-9	ASSFNSQPQH
TRBJ2-1	TRBV2	ASSPITSGGQQF
TRBJ2-7	TRBV7-9	ASSSLGSSYEQY
TRBJ2-3	TRBV5-6	ASSFGLAGVADTQY
TRBJ1-2	TRBV4-3	ASSQERLGQGPGYT
TRBJ2-7	TRBV2	ASSAHTSGLGEQY
TRBJ2-7	TRBV30	AWQFRGTGVYEQY
TRBJ1-1	TRBV18	ASSLGHQNTEAF
TRBJ1-3	TRBV18	ASSPTGYSGNTIY
TRBJ2-3	TRBV28	ASSEDREGEDTQY
TRBJ1-1	TRBV18	ASSPRDSEAF
TRBJ2-2	TRBV5-4	ASSQDWWARGTGELF
TRBJ1-3	TRBV5-1	ASSSRGEPGNTIY
NA	TRBV11-2	ASRPSSGRAGTYEQY
TRBJ2-3	TRBV30	AWSGEFSDTQY
TRBJ2-1	TRBV27	ASSFRQGLKNEQF
TRBJ1-4	TRBV19	ASSIGGRSLELF
TRBJ1-1	TRBV5-1	ASSLGESYPRNTEAF
TRBJ2-3	TRBV30	AWSVLGTSADTQY
TRBJ2-2	TRBV19	ASSITSGDTGELF
TRBJ2-3	TRBV11-2	ASSSGLTGTQY
TRBJ1-1	TRBV27	ASSLIRSTEAF
TRBJ2-7	TRBV7-9	ASSFRTGAGNEQY
TRBJ1-3	TRBV7-9	ASSSYYSGNTIY